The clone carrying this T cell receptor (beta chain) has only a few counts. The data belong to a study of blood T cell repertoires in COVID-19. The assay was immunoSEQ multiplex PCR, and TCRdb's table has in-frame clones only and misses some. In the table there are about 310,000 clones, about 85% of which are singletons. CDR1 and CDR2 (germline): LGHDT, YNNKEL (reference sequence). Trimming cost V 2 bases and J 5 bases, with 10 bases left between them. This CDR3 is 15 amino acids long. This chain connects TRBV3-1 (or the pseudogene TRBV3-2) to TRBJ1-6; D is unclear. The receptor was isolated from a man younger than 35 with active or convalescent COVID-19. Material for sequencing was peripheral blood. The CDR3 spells CASSQRQLDNSPLHF. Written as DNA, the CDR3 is TGTGCCAGCAGCCAAAGACAACTGGATAATTCACCCCTCCACTTT.